What follows describes a single T cell receptor beta chain. This sample stems from a study of blood T cell repertoires in COVID-19. Study overall: Sources were T cells, B-cell-depleted T cells, or PBMCs; the material itself was cDNA or gDNA.

The CDR3 has 14 amino acids. J was trimmed by 10 bases and V by 6 bases; bases with no gene match: 8. The germline V gene encodes CDR1 MDHEN and CDR2 SYDVKM. Generated by immunoSEQ multiplex PCR, the TCRdb table keeps only in-frame clones and is missing some. The sample has about 190,000 clones, less than 80% seen once; the top ten hold about 14%. The sequenced sample consisted of peripheral blood. This sequence originates from a man aged 50 to 60 who had recovered from COVID-19. The chain couples TRBV28 to TRBJ2-3; 12 positions agree with TRBD2. This chain's CDR3 is CASSAGTSGWAQYF. CDR3 DNA: TGTGCCAGCAGCGCCGGGACTAGCGGGTGGGCGCAGTATTTT.